These 19 T cell receptor beta chains originate from one sample sequenced in a study of cytomegalovirus exposure and HLA in healthy donors. 13 Jbeta primers and 60 Vbeta primers were used for the PCR. Profiled with immunoSEQ multiplex PCR; TCRdb holds only in-frame clones, not every one. The repertoire has 77,000 or so clones, roughly 80% of them found once; the top ten carry 7.2%. The sequenced material came from PBMCs. The receptor set was obtained from a middle-aged woman in good health and CMV-seronegative.

V usage is TRBV7-2 and J usage is TRBJ2-1, with 9 bases aligning to TRBD2. In germline, CDR1 is SGHTA, CDR2 FQGNSA. Losses at the gene ends were 2 bases for V and 10 bases for J; bases not matched to a gene: 9. The CDR3 has 15 amino acids. The CDR3 sequence is CASSLRLGLAGEQFF. The CDR3 DNA is TGTGCCAGCAGCTTAAGGCTGGGGCTAGCGGGGGAGCAGTTCTTC.

This chain uses TRBV7-9 with TRBJ1-1; 8 nucleotides align to TRBD1. CDR3 length: 14 residues. The germline V gene has CDR1 SEHNR and CDR2 FQNEAQ (reference sequence). J gave up 4 bases and V 3 bases, and 4 bases lay outside the gene matches. The CDR3 here is CASSFLTGGTEAFF. In DNA form, the CDR3 reads TGTGCCAGCAGCTTTTTAACAGGGGGCACTGAAGCTTTCTTT.

This clone showed up just once. The gene calls are TRBV5-1 and TRBJ2-3; 9 bases agree with TRBD2. After removal of 3 bases from V and 14 bases from J, the junction contained 7 bases not matched to a gene. The germline CDR1 and CDR2 sequences are SGHRS and YFSETQ. The CDR3 consists of 12 residues. The CDR3 here is CASSSSGGLRYF. The CDR3 DNA is TGCGCCAGCAGCTCGAGCGGGGGGCTTCGGTATTTT.

This clone has a single count. The chain carries TRBV5-6 and TRBJ1-2; D gene ambiguous. V was trimmed by 1 base and J by 0 bases, leaving 10 bases between them. From germline, CDR1 is SGHDT and CDR2 YYEEEE. The CDR3 runs 15 residues. CDR3 in DNA: TGTGCCAGCAGCTTGAGAATAACAGCTAACTATGGCTACACCTTC. It specifies CASSLRITANYGYTF.

The rearrangement uses TRBV30 and TRBJ2-7, with 7 bases lining up with TRBD2. V was clipped by 2 bases and J by 0 bases; unmatched bases: 4. The V gene's germline CDR1 is GTSNPN and CDR2 SVGIG (reference sequence). The CDR3 totals 14 residues. The CDR3 DNA reads as TGTGCCTGGAGTTTGTCGGGGGGCTCCTACGAGCAGTACTTC. This codes for CAWSLSGGSYEQYF.

The CDR3 nucleotides are TGCGCCAGCAGCTCCCAGCCGGGGGGGTTATTGTTTTTT. Translation: CASSSQPGGLLFF. The chain couples TRBV5-1 to TRBJ1-4; D is perhaps TRBD1 (5 bases). V was pared by 3 bases and J by 15 bases, with 18 bases between. The CDR3 is 13 residues long. Germline CDR1 and CDR2: SGHRS and YFSETQ.

The J gene is TRBJ1-2, the V gene TRBV15; 7 nucleotides agree with TRBD1. Losses at the gene ends were 3 bases for V and 6 bases for J; bases not matched to a gene: 10. The CDR3 is 15 residues long. Germline CDR1 and CDR2: LNHNV and YYDKDF (reference sequence). This CDR3 reads CATSSMRQGLNGYTF. In DNA form, the CDR3 reads TGTGCCACCAGCAGTATGAGACAGGGCCTCAATGGCTACACCTTC.

The V call is TRBV25-1, the J call TRBJ1-1, with D unresolved. Trimming took off 8 bases at V and 9 bases at J, with 13 bases between the two ends. CDR1 and CDR2 from the germline V gene are MGHDK and SYGVNS. The CDR3 is made up of 11 amino acids. This CDR3 is CASGRPGKAFF. CDR3 bases: TGTGCCAGCGGCCGCCCCGGGAAAGCTTTCTTT.

The chain uses TRBV10-1 and TRBJ2-5; no firm D call. Trimming left V 5 bases short and J 3 bases short, with 7 bases between. Germline V gene data show CDR1 as WNHNN and CDR2 as SYGVQD (reference sequence). This CDR3 is built from 12 residues. CDR3 in DNA: TGCGCCAGCAGTCAGAAGAAAGAGACCCAGTACTTC. Translation: CASSQKKETQYF.

The chain joins TRBV15 to TRBJ1-2; TRBD1 might be the D (6 bases). CDR1 is LNHNV, CDR2 YYDKDF, per germline (reference sequence). The CDR3 runs to 16 residues. Between the trimmed V and J ends, which lost 4 bases and 1 base, there was a span of 16 bases. The CDR3 reads CATSKPRTEINYGYTF. The CDR3 DNA is TGTGCCACCAGCAAGCCCCGGACAGAAATTAACTATGGCTACACCTTC.

This clone appeared a few times. The V and J genes are TRBV5-1 and TRBJ2-1; TRBD2 matches 8 bases. Looked up from germline, CDR1 is SGHRS and CDR2 is YFSETQ. The CDR3 runs 14 residues. V lost 4 bases, J lost 7 bases, and 7 bases stayed unmatched. The CDR3 spells CASSEPGLGNEQFF. CDR3 in DNA: TGCGCCAGCAGCGAACCGGGACTAGGGAATGAGCAGTTCTTC.

V is TRBV6-6 and J is TRBJ1-2, with a tentative D call TRBD1 (6 bases). V lost 2 bases and J lost 0, with 10 bases in between. CDR1 MNHNY and CDR2 SVGAGI come from the germline V gene (reference sequence). The CDR3 has 15 amino acids. The CDR3 loop is CASSYGQMANYGYTF. The CDR3 DNA is TGTGCCAGCAGTTACGGACAGATGGCTAACTATGGCTACACCTTC.

The chain employs TRBV9 and TRBJ2-1; TRBD2 matches 7 bases. CDR1 SGDLS and CDR2 YYNGEE come from the germline V gene. The V gene end was trimmed by 3 bases and the J gene end by 2 bases; junction bases not matched to a gene: 2. There are 14 residues in the CDR3. In nucleotides, the CDR3 is TGTGCCAGCAGCGCGAGCGGGGCCTACAATGAGCAGTTCTTC. This gives the protein CASSASGAYNEQFF.

This chain uses TRBV19 with TRBJ2-7, with TRBD1 identical over 7 bases. V lost 4 bases to trimming and J lost 5 bases; unmatched junction nucleotides: 5. The CDR3 covers 13 residues. Looked up from germline, CDR1 is LNHDA and CDR2 is SQIVND (reference sequence). The DNA for the CDR3 is TGTGCCAGTAGTACGCTCGGACAGGACGAGCAGTACTTC. Translation: CASSTLGQDEQYF. Filled out from reference TRBV19 and TRBJ2-7, the complete variable domain reads DGGITQSPKYLFRKEGQNVTLSCEQNLNHDAMYWYRQDPGQGLRLIYYSQIVNDFQKGDIAEGYSVSREKKESFPLTVTSAQKNPTAFYLCASSTLGQDEQYFGPGTRLTVT.

Only a few counts were recorded for this clone. The CDR3 protein is CASSLGRVVGEQYF. In DNA form, the CDR3 reads TGTGCCAGCAGCCTAGGCAGGGTAGTAGGCGAGCAGTACTTC. V is TRBV6-5 and J is TRBJ2-7; D perhaps matches TRBD1 (5 bases). The V gene's germline CDR1 is MNHEY and CDR2 SVGAGI. The V and J ends lost 6 bases and 6 bases respectively, with 18 bases between them. The CDR3 extends over 14 amino acids.

The chain couples TRBV5-5 to TRBJ1-2; 10 bases line up with TRBD1. J gave up 8 bases and V 2 bases, and 6 bases lay outside the gene matches. This CDR3 comprises 14 residues. Germline V gene sequence: CDR1 SGHKS, CDR2 YYEKEE (reference sequence). In DNA form, the CDR3 reads TGTGCCAGCAGCTTCCAAGGACAGGGGGAGGGCTACACCTTC. Protein: CASSFQGQGEGYTF.

V is TRBV19 and J is TRBJ1-2, with 7 bases that match TRBD1. Germline CDR1 is LNHDA and CDR2 is SQIVND (reference sequence). The CDR3 is made up of 15 amino acids. V shed 5 bases, J shed 6 bases, and the junction held 12 bases outside the gene matches. The CDR3 DNA reads as TGTGCCAGTAGTGAAGACAGGGTACTACTGGATGGCTACACCTTC. Amino acid sequence: CASSEDRVLLDGYTF.

The chain couples TRBV4-1 to TRBJ2-1; 11 nucleotides agree with TRBD1. Germline lookup yields CDR1 MGHRA and CDR2 YSYEKL. There are 17 residues in the CDR3. The V gene end was trimmed by 0 bases and the J gene end by 7 bases; junction bases not matched to a gene: 8. The CDR3 loop reads CASSQEQGQGGRNEQFF. DNA for the CDR3: TGCGCCAGCAGCCAAGAGCAGGGACAGGGGGGAAGGAATGAGCAGTTCTTC.

V usage is TRBV6-6 and J usage is TRBJ2-1, with TRBD2 identical over 7 bases. Germline values: CDR1 MNHNY, CDR2 SVGAGI (reference sequence). The CDR3 length is 15 residues. The junction had 4 bases not matched to a gene; V was cut back by 0 bases and J by 5 bases. CDR3 DNA: TGTGCCAGCAGTTACTCTTCCGCGGGGGACAATGAGCAGTTCTTC. Protein: CASSYSSAGDNEQFF.